The entry that follows covers one T cell receptor (beta chain) sequence. Germline-derived CDR1 and CDR2 are MNHNS and SASEGT. V trimming: 2 bases; J trimming: 9 bases; junction bases outside the gene matches: 6. There are 15 residues in the CDR3. In the original workflow: Scientists estimated how many nucleated cells there were by amplifying reference gene primers. The method was immunoSEQ multiplex PCR; TCRdb's version includes in-frame clones alone and lacks a portion of them. The V and J calls and the clone size are those of that table, but D and trimming were determined from the DNA. The table shows around 220,000 clones, with 65% to 85% occurring only once. The source of the sample is a study of blood T cell repertoires in COVID-19. In the study overall: Samples came from the United States, Italy and Spain, spanning acute and convalescent COVID-19. The cDNA or gDNA used as material had been derived from T cells, B-cell-depleted T cells, or PBMCs.

Residents of 24 US areas, aged about 18 to 95 years, made up the participants. Sequencing was performed on PBMCs or T cells enriched from blood (not recorded which). This clonotype was sampled from a woman between 40 and 50 years old who had recovered from COVID-19. This chain joins TRBV6-1 and TRBJ1-6; 8 bases align to TRBD1. CDR3 sequence reads: CASSETTGDSSPLHF. CDR3 coding DNA: TGTGCCAGCAGTGAAACGACAGGGGATAGTTCACCCCTCCACTTT.